In its sample, the clone carrying this TCR beta chain was seen many times. What it recognizes is unknown. TCRB transcripts that were expressed got sequenced, as all of the isolated RNA had been reverse transcribed. Assay used: immunoSEQ multiplex PCR; TCRdb lists only in-frame clones, some missing. The sample holds roughly 170,000 clones; around 13% are singletons and the top ten take 0.62%. This sample was included in a study of beta chain features in type 1 diabetes. Study-wide results and limits: Using cDNA template may skew counts toward highly expressing activated cells. When VDJ junctions were examined, type 1 diabetes patients showed fewer insertions and more deletions.

The TCR was taken from a young woman in good health. Source material: central memory CD4+ T cells from blood.

CDR3 loop: CASRVQGSNQPQHF. The CDR3, as DNA: TGTGCCAGCAGGGTCCAGGGAAGCAATCAGCCCCAGCATTTT. This chain links TRBV27 with TRBJ1-5, with D perhaps TRBD1 (5 bases). CDR1 and CDR2 (germline): MNHEY, SMNVEV (reference sequence). The CDR3 totals 14 residues. V was shortened by 6 bases and J by 1 base, with 10 bases between the two germline ends.